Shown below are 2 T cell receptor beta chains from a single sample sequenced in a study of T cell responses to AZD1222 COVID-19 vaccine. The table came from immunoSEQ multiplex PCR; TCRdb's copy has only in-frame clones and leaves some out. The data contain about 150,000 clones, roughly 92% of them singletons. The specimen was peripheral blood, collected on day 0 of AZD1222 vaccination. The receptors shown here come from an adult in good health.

The CDR3 DNA sequence: TGTGCCAGTAGTCCGGGACAGGTTTCCTACGAGCAGTACTTC. Its protein product is CASSPGQVSYEQYF. The chain employs TRBV19 and TRBJ2-7; 8 positions agree with TRBD1. Germline values: CDR1 LNHDA, CDR2 SQIVND (reference sequence). This CDR3 contains 14 residues. V was pared by 5 bases and J by 1 base, with 4 bases of the junction left unmatched.

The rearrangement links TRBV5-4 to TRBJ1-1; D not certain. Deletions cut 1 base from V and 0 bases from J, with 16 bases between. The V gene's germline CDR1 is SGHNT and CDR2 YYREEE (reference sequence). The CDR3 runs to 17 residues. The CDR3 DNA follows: TGTGCCAGCAGCTTGTCAGCGGGCCTCGGGGTGAACACTGAAGCTTTCTTT. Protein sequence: CASSLSAGLGVNTEAFF.